This T cell receptor (beta chain) was recovered during a study of T cells in Graves' hyperthyroidism and ophthalmopathy (dated by TCRdb to the late 2010s). Regarding the complete study: Peripheral blood was collected at initial diagnosis, before any treatment. TCR V-J signatures able to tell the groups apart were searched for in a discovery cohort of 90 to 100 patients, of whom 43 had Graves' ophthalmopathy and around 56 had stable Graves' hyperthyroidism. Prospective prediction of ophthalmopathy was tested in an independent validation cohort of approximately 18 hyperthyroidism patients and 15 to 17 patients who later progressed to ophthalmopathy. The 90 or so discovery patients were randomly split 7:3 into training and test sets. In six Graves' hyperthyroidism patients, the study also compared T-cell repertoires from thyroid tissue with T-cell repertoires from blood. Following sampling, methimazole starting at 30 mg daily was given to hyperthyroidism patients, and high-dose intravenous methylprednisolone was given to ophthalmopathy patients. According to the paper, TCR Vbeta CDR3 sequencing was carried out on 135 peripheral blood samples, which came from about 45 ophthalmopathy, fewer than 80 hyperthyroidism and about 17 progressor patients. Results the study describes overall, beyond this receptor: Most expanded thyroid clonotypes (frequency above 0.001) were also detected in blood, a finding suggesting that blood repertoires may reflect thyroid immune responses. Sample size was not statistically predetermined, and investigators were not blinded to group allocation. In cross-validation, a model built on a 13 V-J signature told ophthalmopathy apart from stable hyperthyroidism with under 90% sensitivity and roughly 82% specificity, and in testing the same model reached 80%/75%. In validation, the model predicted progression to ophthalmopathy with just under 71% sensitivity and 72.22% specificity, a median of 6.5 months before onset.

As to this clonotype: Its antigen target is currently unknown. There are no base qualities to consult, and no much larger clone falls within one base.

The CDR3 covers 17 residues, taking in both the cysteine and the phenylalanine. Kept here is only the CDR3 DNA, which spans 51 bases and is read in frame from base 1. Ends trimmed: V by 4 bases, J by 2 bases; bases unmatched to a gene: 7. As encoded in the germline V gene, CDR1 is SGHTA while CDR2 is FQGTGA. Amplification of TCR beta CDR3 regions was carried out from RNA transcripts. For the first round of RT-PCR on the TCR CDR3, the HTBI primer set was used together with the Qiagen OneStep RT-PCR kit. Libraries were constructed in a second round of multiplex PCR, after which size selection and purification were performed. Paired-end sequencing of the libraries was performed with 100 bp reads on an Illumina HiSeq2000. The study's processing was this. Raw data were processed with SOAPnuke, discarding reads with adapters, uncalled bases, mean Phred below 15, or no exact constant-primer or identifier match. COPE v1.2.5 was used to merge the high-quality paired reads, and each unique nucleotide sequence was defined as a clonotype. Clonotypes were aligned to IMGT TRBV, TRBD and TRBJ reference segments using MiTCR v1.1. The analysis included only V-J combinations with a frequency above 0.0001, which together covered over 98% of the repertoires. The TCS score was defined as F50 (clonal expansion) divided by E x V (chaos), with BLOSUM62-based TCRdist calculated between CDR3 peptides within each V-J. Welch's t-statistics and random forest reduced roughly 530 V-J features to roughly 13, which were used in a naive Bayes classifier (R e1071). TCRdb reprocessing: public reads trimmed at Q25 with fastp, clones called with MiXCR, in-frame beta chains kept. When rows share a CDR3 protein, they turn into one entry using the most common DNA and genes. The V and J calls reflect TCRdb's pipeline rather than the authors' work. The sample table records under 600,000 distinct CDR3 sequences; around 16% of these occur just once. 2.5% to 4% of the sample is in the top ten clones.

Moderately to severely active disease, a Clinical Activity Score of at least 3, a NOSPECS grade of at least 4, and a duration under 3 months were present in ophthalmopathy patients. Any patient with an uncontrolled infection, another autoimmune disease, pregnancy or lactation was excluded. Diagnoses were established on the basis of clinical symptoms, serum thyroxine and TRAb, thyroid ultrasound, and orbital computed tomography. PBMCs were isolated from about 9.2 ml of fresh peripheral blood by Ficoll-Paque density gradient centrifugation. Trizol reagent was used to extract total RNA, and RNA quality was then checked on an Agilent 2100 Bioanalyzer.

The receptor was derived from a woman in her 40s with Graves' ophthalmopathy. The receptor chain draws on TRBV7-3 and TRBJ2-6, and TRBD1 aligns with 8 junction nucleotides. Sequencing used blood. The CDR3 amino acid sequence is: CASSSNPGGAGANVLTF. In nucleotide form, the sequence is TGTGCCAGCAGCTCCAATCCAGGGGGCGCTGGGGCCAACGTCCTGACTTTC. The CDR3 plus the reference TRBV7-3 and TRBJ2-6 genes for the other parts give the full variable domain: GAGVSQTPSNKVTEKGKYVELRCDPISGHTALYWYRQSLGQGPEFLIYFQGTGAADDSGLPNDRFFAVRPEGSVSTLKIQRTERGDSAVYLCASSSNPGGAGANVLTFGAGSRLTVL.